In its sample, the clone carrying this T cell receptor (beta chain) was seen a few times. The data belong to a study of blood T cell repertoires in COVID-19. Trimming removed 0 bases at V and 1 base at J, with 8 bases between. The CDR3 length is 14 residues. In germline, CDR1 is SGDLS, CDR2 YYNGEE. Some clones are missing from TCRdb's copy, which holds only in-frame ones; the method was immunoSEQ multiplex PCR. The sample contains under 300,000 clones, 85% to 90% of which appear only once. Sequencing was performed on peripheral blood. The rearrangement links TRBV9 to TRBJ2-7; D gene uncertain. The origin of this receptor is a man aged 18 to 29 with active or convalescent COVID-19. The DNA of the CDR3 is TGTGCCAGCAGCGTAGATCTAGGTTCCTACGAGCAGTACTTC. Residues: CASSVDLGSYEQYF.